This TCR beta chain was profiled in a study of Ad26.COV2.S vaccination and SARS-CoV-2 variants. Study background: Donor was in the COV1001 Ad26.COV2.S trial arm. Each vaccinee took Ad26.COV2.S intramuscularly, once or twice 56 days apart. General observations from the study: The analyses of TCR breadth and depth may have understated the size of total T cell responses.

Sequencing used immunoSEQ multiplex PCR; TCRdb keeps in-frame clones, though not all of them. The sample includes 400,000 to 500,000 clones, 88% of them seen just once. The CDR3 loop spans 16 amino acids. Germline values: CDR1 SGHVS, CDR2 FNYEAQ. V trimming: 2 bases; J trimming: 2 bases; junction bases outside the gene matches: 5. This clone was observed a few times. What it binds is unknown. Documented treatment: some 19 received Ad26.COV2.S at low or high dose, single or two shots; 5 received placebo; per-sample allocation not given. Material that was analyzed had been drawn on day 63 after the first vaccine or placebo injection. Participants' vaccine, an Ad26 vector, delivered Wuhan-strain SARS-CoV-2 spike.

The origin of this receptor is a person aged 18-65 years who received the Ad26.COV2.S COVID-19 vaccine or a placebo. Sequenced here: peripheral blood, sampled in a trial of Ad26.COV2.S vaccine versus placebo. V usage is TRBV7-6 and J usage is TRBJ2-3; TRBD1 agrees at 9 bases. DNA of the CDR3: TGTGCCAGCAGCTTATCCGGGACAGGGTTCACAGATACGCAGTATTTT. This encodes CASSLSGTGFTDTQYF.